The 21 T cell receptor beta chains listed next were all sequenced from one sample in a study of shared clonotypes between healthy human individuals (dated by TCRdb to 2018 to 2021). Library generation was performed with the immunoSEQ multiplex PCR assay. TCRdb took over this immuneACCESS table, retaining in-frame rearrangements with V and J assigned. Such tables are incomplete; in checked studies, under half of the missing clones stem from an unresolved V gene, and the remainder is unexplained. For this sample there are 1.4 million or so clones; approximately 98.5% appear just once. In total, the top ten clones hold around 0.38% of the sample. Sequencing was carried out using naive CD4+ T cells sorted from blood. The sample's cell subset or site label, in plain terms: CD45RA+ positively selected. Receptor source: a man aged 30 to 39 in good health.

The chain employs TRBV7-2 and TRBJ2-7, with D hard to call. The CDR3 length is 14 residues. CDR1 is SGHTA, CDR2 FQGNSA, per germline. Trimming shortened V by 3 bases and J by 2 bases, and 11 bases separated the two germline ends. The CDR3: CASSFIGGPYEQYF. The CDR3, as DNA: TGTGCCAGCAGCTTTATCGGTGGTCCCTACGAGCAGTACTTC.

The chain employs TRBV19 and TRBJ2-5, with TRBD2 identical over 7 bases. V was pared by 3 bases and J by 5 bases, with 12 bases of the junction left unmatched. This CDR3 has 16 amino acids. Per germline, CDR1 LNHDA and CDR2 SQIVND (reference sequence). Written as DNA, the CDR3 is TGTGCCAGTAGTATGGGATTGGGAGGGCCTGGGGAGACCCAGTACTTC. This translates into CASSMGLGGPGETQYF. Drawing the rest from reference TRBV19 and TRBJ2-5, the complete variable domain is DGGITQSPKYLFRKEGQNVTLSCEQNLNHDAMYWYRQDPGQGLRLIYYSQIVNDFQKGDIAEGYSVSREKKESFPLTVTSAQKNPTAFYLCASSMGLGGPGETQYFGPGTRLLVL.

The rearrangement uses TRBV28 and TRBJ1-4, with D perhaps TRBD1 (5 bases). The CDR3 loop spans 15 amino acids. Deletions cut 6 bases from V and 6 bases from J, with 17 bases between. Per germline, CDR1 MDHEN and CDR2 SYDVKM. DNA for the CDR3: TGTGCCAGCAGCTCTTATGGGCAGGGTGATGAAAAACTGTTTTTT. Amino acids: CASSSYGQGDEKLFF.

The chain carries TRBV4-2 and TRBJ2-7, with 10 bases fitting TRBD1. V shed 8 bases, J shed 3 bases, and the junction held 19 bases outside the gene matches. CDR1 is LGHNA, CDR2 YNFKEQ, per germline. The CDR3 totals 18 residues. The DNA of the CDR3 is TGTGCCAGCCTCAGCGGTCTCAAGGGGACAGGGGCGGTCTACGAGCAGTACTTC. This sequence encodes CASLSGLKGTGAVYEQYF.

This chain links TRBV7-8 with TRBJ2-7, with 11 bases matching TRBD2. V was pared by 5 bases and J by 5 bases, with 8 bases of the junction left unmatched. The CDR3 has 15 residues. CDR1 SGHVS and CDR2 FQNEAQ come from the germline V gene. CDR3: CASSPGTSGNHEQYF. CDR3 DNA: TGTGCCAGCAGCCCCGGGACTAGCGGAAACCACGAGCAGTACTTC.

The CDR3 bases are TGTGCCATCAGCGGGGGGGACACAGAGACGGCCTACAATGAGCAGTTCTTC. Translation gives CAISGGDTETAYNEQFF. The rearrangement links TRBV10-3 to TRBJ2-1; 8 bases are a match to TRBD2. V gave up 6 bases and J gave up 2 bases; unmatched junction bases: 12. CDR1 is ENHRY and CDR2 is SYGVKD in the germline V gene. The CDR3 has 17 amino acids.

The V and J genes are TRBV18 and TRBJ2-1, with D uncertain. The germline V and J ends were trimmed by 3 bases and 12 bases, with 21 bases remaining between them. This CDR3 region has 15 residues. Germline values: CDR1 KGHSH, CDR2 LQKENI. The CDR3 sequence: CASSPPSGVEVGQFF. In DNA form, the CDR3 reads TGTGCCAGCTCACCTCCTAGTGGTGTAGAGGTCGGGCAGTTCTTC.

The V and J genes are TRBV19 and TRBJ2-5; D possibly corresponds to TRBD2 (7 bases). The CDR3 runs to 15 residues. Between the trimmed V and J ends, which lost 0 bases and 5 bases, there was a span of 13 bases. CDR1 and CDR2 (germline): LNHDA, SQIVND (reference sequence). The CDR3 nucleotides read TGTGCCAGTAGTATAGATTCGCGGGGGCCGGAGACCCAGTACTTC. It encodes CASSIDSRGPETQYF.

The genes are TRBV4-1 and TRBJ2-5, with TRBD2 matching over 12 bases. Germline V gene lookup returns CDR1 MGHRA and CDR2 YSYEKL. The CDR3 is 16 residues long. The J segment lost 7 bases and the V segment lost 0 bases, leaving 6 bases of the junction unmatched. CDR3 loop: CASSQDRTSGNPTQYF. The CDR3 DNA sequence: TGCGCCAGCAGCCAAGATCGGACTAGCGGGAACCCGACCCAGTACTTC.

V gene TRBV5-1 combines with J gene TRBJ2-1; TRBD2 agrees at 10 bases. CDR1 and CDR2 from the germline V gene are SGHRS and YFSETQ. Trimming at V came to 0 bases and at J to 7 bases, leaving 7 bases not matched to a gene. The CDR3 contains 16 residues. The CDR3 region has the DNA TGCGCCAGCAGCTTGGAGAGCGGGAGGGCCGCAAATGAGCAGTTCTTC. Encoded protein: CASSLESGRAANEQFF.

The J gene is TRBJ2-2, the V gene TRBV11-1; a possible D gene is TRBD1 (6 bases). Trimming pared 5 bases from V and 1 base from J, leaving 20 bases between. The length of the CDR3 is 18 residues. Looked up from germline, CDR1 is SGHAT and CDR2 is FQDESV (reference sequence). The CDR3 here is CASSADFPGQVNTGELFF. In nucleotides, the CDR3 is TGTGCCAGCAGCGCGGATTTTCCGGGACAAGTGAACACCGGGGAGCTGTTTTTT.

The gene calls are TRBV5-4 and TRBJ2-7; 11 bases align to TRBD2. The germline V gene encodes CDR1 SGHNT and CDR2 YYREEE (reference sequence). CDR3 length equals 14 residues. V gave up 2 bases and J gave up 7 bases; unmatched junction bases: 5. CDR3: CASSLLAGAIEQYF. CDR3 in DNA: TGTGCCAGCAGCTTACTAGCGGGAGCCATTGAGCAGTACTTC.

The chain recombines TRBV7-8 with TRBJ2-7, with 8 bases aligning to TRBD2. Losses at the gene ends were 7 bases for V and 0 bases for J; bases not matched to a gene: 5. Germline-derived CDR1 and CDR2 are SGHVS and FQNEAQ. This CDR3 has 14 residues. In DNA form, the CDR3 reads TGTGCCAGCAAGGCGCGGGAGGCCTCCTACGAGCAGTACTTC. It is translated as CASKAREASYEQYF.

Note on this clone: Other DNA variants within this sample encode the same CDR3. CDR3 nucleotides: TGCGCCAGCAGCTTGTTAGGACAAGAGACCCAGTACTTC. Amino acids: CASSLLGQETQYF. The genes are TRBV5-1 and TRBJ2-5, with no clear D. The CDR3 extends over 13 amino acids. The germline V and J ends were trimmed by 1 base and 2 bases, with 6 bases remaining between them. In germline, CDR1 is SGHRS, CDR2 YFSETQ.

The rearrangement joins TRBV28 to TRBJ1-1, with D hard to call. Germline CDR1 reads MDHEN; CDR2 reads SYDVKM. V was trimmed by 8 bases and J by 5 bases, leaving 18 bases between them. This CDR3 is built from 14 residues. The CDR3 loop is CASGPWTPGTEAFF. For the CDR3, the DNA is TGTGCCAGCGGACCGTGGACCCCCGGGACTGAAGCTTTCTTT.

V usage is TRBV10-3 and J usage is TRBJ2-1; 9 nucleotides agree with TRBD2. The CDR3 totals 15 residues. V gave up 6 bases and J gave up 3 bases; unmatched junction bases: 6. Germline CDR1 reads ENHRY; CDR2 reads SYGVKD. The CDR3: CAIRNGREGYNEQFF. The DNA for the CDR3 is TGTGCCATCAGGAACGGGCGGGAGGGCTACAATGAGCAGTTCTTC.

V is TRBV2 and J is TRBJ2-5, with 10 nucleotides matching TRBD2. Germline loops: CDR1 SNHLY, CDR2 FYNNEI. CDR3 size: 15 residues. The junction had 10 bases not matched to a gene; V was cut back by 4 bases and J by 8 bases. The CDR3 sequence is CASSVIAGGQGTQYF. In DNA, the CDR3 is TGTGCCAGCAGTGTAATAGCGGGAGGTCAGGGAACCCAGTACTTC.

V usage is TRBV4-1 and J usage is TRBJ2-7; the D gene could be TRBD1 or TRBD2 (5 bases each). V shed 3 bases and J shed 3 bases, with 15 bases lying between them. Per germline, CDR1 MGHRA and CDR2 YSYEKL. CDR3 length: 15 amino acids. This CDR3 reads CASSHDRDLVYEQYF. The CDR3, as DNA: TGCGCCAGCAGCCATGACCGGGACCTGGTCTACGAGCAGTACTTC.

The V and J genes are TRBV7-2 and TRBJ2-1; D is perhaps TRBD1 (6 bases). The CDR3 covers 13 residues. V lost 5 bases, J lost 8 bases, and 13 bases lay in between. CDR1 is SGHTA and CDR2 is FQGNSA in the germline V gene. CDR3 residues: CASSPGTGHEQFF. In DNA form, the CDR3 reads TGTGCCAGCAGCCCCGGTACAGGGCATGAGCAGTTCTTC.

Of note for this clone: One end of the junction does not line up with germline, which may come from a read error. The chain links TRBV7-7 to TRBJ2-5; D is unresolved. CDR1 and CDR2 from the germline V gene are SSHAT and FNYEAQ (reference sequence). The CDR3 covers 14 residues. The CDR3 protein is CASSPVGLQETQYF. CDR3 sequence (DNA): TGTGCTAGCAGCCCCGTAGGGCTACAAGAGACCCAGTACTTC.

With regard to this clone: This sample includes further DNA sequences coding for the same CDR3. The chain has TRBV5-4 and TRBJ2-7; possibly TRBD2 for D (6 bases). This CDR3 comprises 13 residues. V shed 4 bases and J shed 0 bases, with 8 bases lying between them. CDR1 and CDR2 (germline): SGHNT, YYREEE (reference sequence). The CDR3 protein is CASSPGGSYEQYF. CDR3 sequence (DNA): TGTGCCAGCAGCCCCGGGGGCTCCTACGAGCAGTACTTC.